These T cell receptor beta chains were read from a single sample in a study of human T cells and chemical hapten exposure. TCRdb reprocessed the RACE reads via MiXCR and lists one record per CDR3 protein. The sample has around 380,000 distinct CDR3 sequences; 4.8% are singletons. The sequencing used whole blood, collected in connection with sensitization to the hapten diphenylcyclopropenone (DPC). These TCRs come from a woman between 50 and 59 years old with alopecia areata. Some clones in this sample may be carry-over from other donors' samples. Each CDR3 is given with its conserved first and last residue. The D gene is left open where the match is weak. Clone size, where shown, is once, few, many, or a class for clones that have expanded.

D gene,V gene,J gene,clone size,CDR3 protein,CDR3 DNA
TRBD2,TRBV2,TRBJ2-3,few,CAGSGVDFTDTQYF,TGTGCCGGTAGCGGGGTCGACTTCACAGATACGCAGTATTTT
TRBD2,TRBV18,TRBJ2-1,many,CASSPGLAGEAEQFF,TGTGCCAGCTCACCGGGACTAGCGGGAGAGGCTGAGCAGTTCTTC
NA,TRBV6-1,TRBJ2-7,few,CASSELGAGEQYF,TGTGCCAGCAGTGAACTGGGGGCGGGCGAGCAGTACTTC
NA,TRBV5-8,TRBJ2-7,many,CASSLGTGLISYEQYF,TGTGCCAGCAGCCTAGGGACCGGGCTGATTTCCTACGAGCAGTACTTC
NA,TRBV24-1,TRBJ2-2,many,CATSALTTGELFF,TGTGCCACCAGTGCGCTGACGACCGGGGAGCTGTTTTTT
NA,TRBV4-2,TRBJ2-7,many,CASSQEPRSEQYF,TGTGCCAGCAGCCAAGAACCTCGGTCCGAGCAGTACTTC
NA,TRBV24-1,TRBJ2-3,NA,CATWLRLGPDTQYF,TGTGCCACCTGGTTGAGGTTGGGTCCAGATACGCAGTATTTT
NA,TRBV4-2,TRBJ1-1,few,CASSPHTGRATEAFF,TGTGCCAGCAGCCCACATACAGGGAGAGCCACTGAAGCTTTCTTT
NA,TRBV7-2,TRBJ1-2,many,CASSPRGKQDYGYTF,TGTGCCAGCAGCCCCCGGGGGAAACAGGACTATGGCTACACCTTC
TRBD2,TRBV5-1,TRBJ2-7,few,CASKRGLDEQYF,TGCGCCAGCAAGCGGGGGCTGGACGAGCAGTACTTC
TRBD1,TRBV6-5,TRBJ1-1,NA,CASSYSIWTGRSRNTEAFF,TGTGCCAGCAGTTATTCCATCTGGACAGGGCGAAGTAGAAACACTGAAGCTTTCTTT
NA,TRBV6-1,TRBJ1-4,few,CASSENSAATNEKLFF,TGTGCCAGCAGTGAAAATTCGGCGGCGACTAATGAAAAACTGTTTTTT
NA,TRBV29-1,TRBJ1-2,NA,CSQGRGVGYTF,TGCAGCCAAGGACGGGGTGTTGGCTACACCTTC
NA,TRBV14,TRBJ1-6,many,CASSQRGSYNSPLHF,TGTGCCAGCAGCCAAAGAGGGTCCTATAATTCACCCCTCCACTTT
NA,TRBV29-1,TRBJ1-2,many,CSVYTGTPNYGYTF,TGCAGCGTTTACACCGGGACCCCGAACTATGGCTACACCTTC
TRBD1,TRBV5-1,TRBJ2-3,few,CASSLAGTVFTDTQYF,TGCGCCAGCAGCTTGGCCGGGACAGTGTTCACAGATACGCAGTATTTT
NA,TRBV6-6,TRBJ1-1,many,CASSRIGTEAFF,TGTGCCAGCAGTAGGATCGGTACTGAAGCTTTCTTT
NA,TRBV3-1,TRBJ2-3,NA,CASSFVGGGRTDTQYF,TGTGCCAGCAGCTTCGTTGGGGGGGGCCGCACAGATACGCAGTATTTT
NA,TRBV5-1,TRBJ1-6,many,CASSLGREGSPLHF,TGCGCCAGCAGCTTGGGCAGGGAGGGTTCACCCCTCCACTTT
NA,TRBV27,TRBJ2-7,few,CASMTDYEQYF,TGTGCCAGCATGACCGACTACGAGCAGTACTTC
NA,TRBV5-1,TRBJ1-1,few,CASSLRPAGTEAFF,TGCGCCAGCAGCTTGAGACCAGCGGGAACTGAAGCTTTCTTT
NA,TRBV7-2,TRBJ1-3,many,CASSQMGNEGNTIYF,TGTGCCAGCAGCCAAATGGGGAACGAAGGAAACACCATATATTTT
NA,TRBV5-1,TRBJ2-3,many,CASSLGGAEYTQYF,TGCGCCAGCAGCCTGGGGGGGGCCGAATATACGCAGTATTTT
NA,TRBV29-1,TRBJ2-5,few,CSHASPPQETQYF,TGCAGCCACGCCTCACCCCCCCAAGAGACCCAGTACTTC
NA,TRBV7-2,TRBJ1-4,many,CASSKGPNEKLFF,TGTGCCAGCAGTAAGGGGCCGAATGAAAAACTGTTTTTT
NA,TRBV2,TRBJ1-3,NA,CASSRDTFSGNTIYF,TGTGCCAGCAGCCGGGACACCTTCTCTGGAAACACCATATATTTT
TRBD2,TRBV29-1,TRBJ2-1,many,CSVPTGTSGSNEQFF,TGCAGCGTCCCCACCGGGACTAGCGGGAGTAATGAGCAGTTCTTC
TRBD1,TRBV7-2,TRBJ1-1,many,CASSLVRTGNTEAFF,TGTGCCAGCAGCTTAGTTCGGACAGGGAACACTGAAGCTTTCTTT
NA,TRBV7-2,TRBJ2-5,few,CASSSPGQETQYF,TGTGCCAGCAGCTCCCCGGGTCAAGAGACCCAGTACTTC
NA,TRBV21-1,TRBJ1-5,many,CASSKDPGLRSNQPQHF,TGTGCCAGCAGCAAAGATCCAGGACTCCGGAGCAATCAGCCCCAGCATTTT
NA,TRBV6-6,TRBJ1-1,many,CASSPPGLEAFF,TGTGCCAGCAGTCCCCCTGGACTTGAAGCTTTCTTT
NA,TRBV27,TRBJ1-1,many,CASGQGHTEAFF,TGTGCCAGCGGCCAGGGCCACACTGAAGCTTTCTTT
TRBD2,TRBV6-5,TRBJ2-1,NA,CASSLGGAEGSYNEQFF,TGTGCCAGCAGCCTCGGGGGGGCGGAGGGTTCCTACAATGAGCAGTTCTTC
NA,TRBV4-2,TRBJ1-5,many,CASSLDPNSNQPQHF,TGTGCCAGCAGCCTGGACCCTAATAGCAATCAGCCCCAGCATTTT
TRBD2,TRBV29-1,TRBJ2-3,few,CSVAGGASSTDTQYF,TGCAGCGTCGCCGGGGGGGCCTCTAGCACAGATACGCAGTATTTT
TRBD1,TRBV29-1,TRBJ2-7,many,CSVNRGPGEQYF,TGCAGCGTGAACAGGGGCCCGGGCGAGCAGTACTTC
NA,TRBV12-3/TRBV12-4,TRBJ2-1,many,CASSGHGGSSYNEQFF,TGTGCCAGCAGCGGACACGGGGGTAGCTCCTACAATGAGCAGTTCTTC
NA,TRBV7-2,TRBJ1-1,few,CASIRPGQRLNTEAFF,TGTGCCAGCATCCGACCGGGGCAGCGATTGAACACTGAAGCTTTCTTT
NA,TRBV29-1,TRBJ1-1,NA,CCVFSPASTEAFF,TGCTGCGTTTTCTCCCCAGCTAGCACTGAAGCTTTCTTT
TRBD1,TRBV2,TRBJ1-5,many,CASRKDRVDRNQPQHF,TGTGCCAGCAGGAAAGACAGGGTCGATAGGAATCAGCCCCAGCATTTT
NA,TRBV6-5,TRBJ1-1,few,CASRPGGYLEAFF,TGTGCCAGCAGGCCCGGGGGGTATCTTGAAGCTTTCTTT
TRBD2,TRBV11-3,TRBJ2-2,many,CASSLSQFGSGGIGELFF,TGTGCCAGCAGCTTATCCCAATTTGGTTCGGGAGGGATCGGGGAGCTGTTTTTT
TRBD2,TRBV12-3/TRBV12-4,TRBJ2-1,many,CASSLMRLAAQGQFF,TGTGCCAGCAGTTTAATGAGACTAGCGGCCCAAGGGCAGTTCTTC
NA,TRBV20-1,TRBJ2-7,many,CSAREWDSSYEQYF,TGCAGTGCTAGAGAATGGGACTCTAGCTACGAGCAGTACTTC
NA,TRBV5-1,TRBJ2-1,NA,CASSLGTLIYNEQFF,TGCGCCAGCAGCTTGGGGACTTTAATTTACAATGAGCAGTTCTTC
NA,TRBV11-2,TRBJ2-2,few,CASSLSPGYTGELFF,TGTGCCAGCAGCTTAAGCCCAGGGTATACCGGGGAGCTGTTTTTT
NA,TRBV21-1,TRBJ2-3,many,CASSIPTGTSTDTQYF,TGTGCCAGCAGCATCCCGACAGGAACTAGCACAGATACGCAGTATTTT